Below are 21 T cell receptor beta chains sequenced from a single sample in a study of blood T cells in healthy people across ages. Primed by a sample-barcoded 5' primer and a J-beta primer mix, a second PCR proceeded for 7 to 11 cycles. TCRdb called the 5' RACE reads again in MiXCR, with one record for every CDR3 protein. This sample has roughly 730,000 distinct CDR3 sequences, with roughly 50% found just once. Sequencing input: blood. Every receptor here comes from a man aged 35 to 55 in good health.

CDR3 residues: CASSPRGQGSPLHF. CDR3 nucleotide sequence: TGTGCCAGCAGCCCACGGGGCCAGGGTTCACCCCTCCACTTT. V is TRBV7-3 and J is TRBJ1-6; tentatively, D is TRBD1 (5 bases). With 5 bases removed from V and 9 bases from J, the gap between germline ends came to 14 bases. Germline-derived CDR1 and CDR2 are SGHTA and FQGTGA. The CDR3 is 14 amino acids.

This clonotype was detected only a few times. The chain has TRBV2 and TRBJ2-4, with 7 nucleotides matching TRBD2. The germline V gene has CDR1 SNHLY and CDR2 FYNNEI. The J segment lost 13 bases and the V segment lost 7 bases, leaving 19 bases of the junction unmatched. The CDR3 contains 15 residues. The CDR3 reads CASMRSAGRENEQYF. The CDR3 nucleotides read TGTGCCAGCATGAGGTCAGCGGGAAGAGAAAATGAGCAGTACTTC.

This clonotype has a single count. V is TRBV9 and J is TRBJ2-6, with unresolved D. V lost 5 bases to trimming and J lost 8 bases, with 11 bases between them. Germline V gene sequence: CDR1 SGDLS, CDR2 YYNGEE. The CDR3 contains 13 residues. CDR3 coding DNA: TGTGCCAGCAGTCCTTTTTGGACCAACGTCCTGACTTTC. This sequence encodes CASSPFWTNVLTF.

As concerns this clonotype: The junction departs from the called germline gene at one end, perhaps through a read error. The chain carries TRBV7-2 and TRBJ1-1; TRBD1 matches at 9 bases. The CDR3 runs to 16 residues. Looked up from germline, CDR1 is SGHTA and CDR2 is FQGNSA. The CDR3 DNA follows: TGTGCCAGCAGCACTCGCCGCGGACAGGGGAACACTGAGGCTTTCTTT. Its translation is CASSTRRGQGNTEAFF.

The rearrangement uses TRBV12-3 or TRBV12-4 and TRBJ2-1; 8 bases align to TRBD2. V gave up 6 bases and J gave up 3 bases; unmatched junction bases: 4. The CDR3 totals 14 residues. DNA for the CDR3: TGTGCCAGCAGGACTAGCGCGTACTACAATGAGCAGTTCTTC. Encoded protein: CASRTSAYYNEQFF.

The genes are TRBV20-1 and TRBJ2-5; D gene uncertain. The DNA end is a closer match to TRBJ2-7, so the J assignment may be wrong. The CDR3 is 11 residues long. The germline gives CDR1 DFQATT, CDR2 SNEGSKA (reference sequence). DNA of the CDR3: TGCAGTGCTAAGTATTTGTACGAGCAGTACTTC. Its protein product is CSAKYLYEQYF.

The genes are TRBV28 and TRBJ1-6, with a weak D call TRBD1 (6 bases). Trimming left V 1 base short and J 9 bases short, with 13 bases between. Germline V gene data show CDR1 as MDHEN and CDR2 as SYDVKM. The CDR3 has 15 residues. The CDR3 is CASSLLGQGGSPLHF. CDR3 DNA sequence: TGTGCCAGCAGTTTATTGGGACAAGGGGGTTCACCCCTCCACTTT.

The chain recombines TRBV20-1 with TRBJ2-3; possibly TRBD1 or TRBD2 for D (5 bases each). In germline, CDR1 is DFQATT, CDR2 SNEGSKA (reference sequence). The CDR3 length is 14 residues. The germline V and J ends were trimmed by 2 bases and 5 bases, with 14 bases remaining between them. The DNA for the CDR3 is TGCAGTGCTAGATATCAAGGGGCGGGAGATACGCAGTATTTT. Protein sequence: CSARYQGAGDTQYF.

The gene calls are TRBV3-1 and TRBJ1-6; weak D call: TRBD1 (6 bases). The CDR3 extends over 14 amino acids. CDR1 LGHDT and CDR2 YNNKEL come from the germline V gene (reference sequence). V lost 1 base and J lost 7, with 8 bases in between. The CDR3 loop reads CASSQGRGNSPLHF. In DNA, the CDR3 is TGTGCCAGCAGCCAAGGCAGGGGCAATTCACCCCTCCACTTT.

The chain is built from TRBV25-1 and TRBJ2-1; the match to TRBD1 covers 8 bases. Germline CDR1 MGHDK, CDR2 SYGVNS. V shed 3 bases, J shed 8 bases, and the junction held 9 bases outside the gene matches. This CDR3 has 15 amino acids. The CDR3 sequence is CASSEDRAVRDEQFF. The CDR3 nucleotides are TGTGCCAGCAGTGAGGACAGGGCAGTGCGGGATGAGCAGTTCTTC.

The sample holds a few counts of this clonotype. The chain employs TRBV7-2 and TRBJ1-2; D call uncertain. V was clipped by 5 bases and J by 4 bases, with 11 bases between them. The CDR3 has 13 amino acids. The germline gives CDR1 SGHTA, CDR2 FQGNSA. In DNA form, the CDR3 reads TGTGCCAGCAGCCCCGGACGGTCCTATGGCTACACCTTC. It yields the protein CASSPGRSYGYTF.

This clonotype has just a few counts. J is TRBJ2-3 and V is TRBV24-1; D gene ambiguous. V was clipped by 1 base and J by 0 bases, with 10 bases between them. The CDR3 is made up of 16 amino acids. CDR1 is KGHDR and CDR2 is SFDVKD in the germline V gene. For the CDR3, the DNA is TGTGCCACCAGTGATTTAGGTCGCACCAGCACAGATACGCAGTATTTT. Encoded protein: CATSDLGRTSTDTQYF.

The V call is TRBV5-1, the J call TRBJ2-6; 10 bases map to TRBD1. The CDR3 length is 21 residues. V shed 3 bases and J 0 bases; nucleotides not matched to a gene: 15. Germline V lookup: CDR1 SGHRS, CDR2 YFSETQ. CDR3 sequence (DNA): TGCGCCAGCAGCTACGAAACTAAGACAGGGGGCGCCTCCTCTGGGGCCAACGTCCTGACTTTC. It codes for CASSYETKTGGASSGANVLTF. Together with reference TRBV5-1 and TRBJ2-6, the CDR3 gives the full variable domain: KAGVTQTPRYLIKTRGQQVTLSCSPISGHRSVSWYQQTPGQGLQFLFEYFSETQRNKGNFPGRFSGRQFSNSRSEMNVSTLELGDSALYLCASSYETKTGGASSGANVLTFGAGSRLTVL.

V usage is TRBV5-1 and J usage is TRBJ2-3; the D gene is possibly TRBD1 (6 bases). V lost 3 bases and J 0 bases, leaving 11 bases between the germline ends. Germline V CDR1 and CDR2: SGHRS, YFSETQ. CDR3 length: 15 amino acids. This chain's CDR3 is CASSSTDRSTDTQYF. For the CDR3, the DNA is TGCGCCAGCAGCTCAACCGACAGGAGCACAGATACGCAGTATTTT.

The V gene is TRBV7-9, the J gene TRBJ2-1; a possible D gene is TRBD1 (6 bases). Trimming pared 3 bases from V and 7 bases from J, leaving 13 bases between. Germline assignment: CDR1 SEHNR and CDR2 FQNEAQ (reference sequence). The CDR3 sequence is 14 residues long. For the CDR3, the DNA is TGTGCCAGCAGCTTTCTGCAGGGGCAGAATGAGCAGTTCTTC. Residues: CASSFLQGQNEQFF.

The chain joins TRBV28 to TRBJ2-4; the match to TRBD2 covers 8 bases. CDR3 length: 14 residues. V gave up 4 bases and J gave up 3 bases; unmatched junction bases: 2. CDR1 and CDR2 from the germline V gene are MDHEN and SYDVKM. CDR3 in amino acids: CASSSRGVKNIQYF. The CDR3 DNA is TGTGCCAGCAGTTCGCGGGGGGTCAAAAACATTCAGTACTTC. Looking up the rest from reference TRBV28 and TRBJ2-4 gives the full variable domain: DVKVTQSSRYLVKRTGEKVFLECVQDMDHENMFWYRQDPGLGLRLIYFSYDVKMKEKGDIPEGYSVSREKKERFSLILESASTNQTSMYLCASSSRGVKNIQYFGAGTRLSVL.

V usage is TRBV7-2 and J usage is TRBJ2-2, with D perhaps matching TRBD2 (6 bases). Germline CDR1 is SGHTA and CDR2 is FQGNSA. Trimming cost V 5 bases and J 4 bases, with 11 bases left between them. The CDR3 loop spans 14 amino acids. For the CDR3, the DNA is TGTGCCAGCAGCCCTGGGGGGTTCACCGGGGAGCTGTTTTTT. Protein: CASSPGGFTGELFF.

This sequence joins TRBV10-3 and TRBJ1-2; D gene ambiguous. This CDR3 is 13 amino acids long. With 2 bases removed from V and 2 bases from J, the gap between germline ends came to 6 bases. The V gene's germline CDR1 is ENHRY and CDR2 SYGVKD. DNA for the CDR3: TGTGCCATCAGTGAGAGCCGGAACTATGGCTACACCTTC. This encodes CAISESRNYGYTF.

This clonotype was detected only once. The chain is built from TRBV4-1 and TRBJ1-4; 8 bases agree with TRBD1. Germline assignment: CDR1 MGHRA and CDR2 YSYEKL. This CDR3 region has 17 residues. J lost 7 bases, V lost 0 bases, and 10 bases had no gene match. The CDR3 reads CASSQETRGPAGEKLFF. The CDR3 DNA follows: TGCGCCAGCAGCCAAGAAACCAGGGGGCCGGCGGGTGAAAAACTGTTTTTT.

Comment on this clonotype: This may arise from a read error, as a much more abundant clone is one base away. The chain uses TRBV20-1 and TRBJ2-3; D is ambiguous. Germline CDR1 DFQATT, CDR2 SNEGSKA (reference sequence). The CDR3 sequence is 13 residues long. The CDR3 DNA reads as TGCGGTGCTAGAGATCTGGCTGCAGATACGCAGTATTTT. Translated, it gives CGARDLAADTQYF.

This clonotype was recorded a few times. The chain carries TRBV7-3 and TRBJ2-1; 12 bases align to TRBD1. CDR1 and CDR2 (germline): SGHTA, FQGTGA. The CDR3 has 16 amino acids. After removal of 5 bases from V and 5 bases from J, the junction contained 7 bases not matched to a gene. Here the CDR3 reads CASSLTGQGADNEQFF. The DNA for the CDR3 is TGTGCCAGCAGCCTGACGGGACAGGGGGCCGACAATGAGCAGTTCTTC.